This T cell receptor (beta chain) was captured in a study of tumor-infiltrating lymphocytes in oesophageal squamous cell carcinoma. Each CDR3 protein is one row after TCRdb ran MiXCR on the PCR reads. The data show about 17,000 distinct CDR3 sequences, about 46% seen once. V was pared by 3 bases and J by 7 bases, with 7 bases between. This CDR3 has 12 amino acids. CDR1 SGHTA and CDR2 FQGNSA come from the germline V gene. Sequencing input: normal esophageal tissue next to the tumor. The rearrangement uses TRBV7-2 and TRBJ1-5; possibly TRBD1 for D (6 bases). The receptor's source is a female donor with esophageal squamous cell carcinoma. The CDR3 bases are TGTGCCAGCAGCTTTGGGGGCCAGCCCCAGCATTTT. As protein: CASSFGGQPQHF.